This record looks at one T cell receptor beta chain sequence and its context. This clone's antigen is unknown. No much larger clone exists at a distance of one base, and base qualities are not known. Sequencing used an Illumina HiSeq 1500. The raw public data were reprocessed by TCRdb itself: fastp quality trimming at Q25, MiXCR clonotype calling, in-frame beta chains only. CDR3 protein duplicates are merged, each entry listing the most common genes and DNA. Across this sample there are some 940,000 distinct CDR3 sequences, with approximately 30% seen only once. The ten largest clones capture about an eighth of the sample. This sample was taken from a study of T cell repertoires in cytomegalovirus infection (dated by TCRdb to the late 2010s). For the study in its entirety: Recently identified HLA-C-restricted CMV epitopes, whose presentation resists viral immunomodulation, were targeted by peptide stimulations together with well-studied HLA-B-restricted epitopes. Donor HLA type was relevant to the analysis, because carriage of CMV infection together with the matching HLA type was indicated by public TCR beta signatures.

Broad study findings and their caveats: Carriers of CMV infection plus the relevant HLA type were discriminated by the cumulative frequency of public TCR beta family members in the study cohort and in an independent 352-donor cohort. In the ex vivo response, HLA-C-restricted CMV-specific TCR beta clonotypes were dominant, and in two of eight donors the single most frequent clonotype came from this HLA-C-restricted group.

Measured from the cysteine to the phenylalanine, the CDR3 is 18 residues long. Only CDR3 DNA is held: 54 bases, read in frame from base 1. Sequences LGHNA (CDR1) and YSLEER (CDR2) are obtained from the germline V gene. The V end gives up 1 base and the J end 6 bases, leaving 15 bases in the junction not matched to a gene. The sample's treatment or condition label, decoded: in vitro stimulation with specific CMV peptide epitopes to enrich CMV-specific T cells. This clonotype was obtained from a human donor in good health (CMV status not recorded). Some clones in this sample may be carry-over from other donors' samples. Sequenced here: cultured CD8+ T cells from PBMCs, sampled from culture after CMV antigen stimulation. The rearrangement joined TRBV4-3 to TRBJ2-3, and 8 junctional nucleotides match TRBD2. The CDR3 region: CASSQVWRSGGITDTQYF. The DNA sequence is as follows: TGCGCCAGCAGCCAAGTCTGGCGGTCGGGGGGGATAACTGATACGCAGTATTTT.